This TCR beta chain was obtained from a study of radiation and T cells in renal cell carcinoma. Here immunoSEQ multiplex PCR was the method, and the copy in TCRdb shows in-frame clones only, minus some. The table records approximately 80,000 clones, roughly nine tenths of them present only once. Time point denoted: blood 4 weeks post-SBRT, at nephrectomy. Treatment reported: 15 Gy SBRT to primary tumor, nephrectomy 4 weeks later. CDR1 SNHLY and CDR2 FYNNEI come from the germline V gene. Trimming cost V 4 bases and J 4 bases; bases outside gene matches: 12. This CDR3 region has 16 residues. Material: blood, obtained from a patient whose treatment included radiotherapy and nephrectomy. The V gene is TRBV2, the J gene TRBJ1-1, with 7 bases that match TRBD1. The sequence was obtained from a woman aged 70-85 years with renal cell carcinoma. CDR3 loop: CASSGPTEDRATEAFF. The DNA of the CDR3 is TGTGCCAGCAGTGGACCCACTGAAGACAGGGCCACTGAAGCTTTCTTT.